The rows below give T cell receptor beta chains drawn from one sample of a study of CD8 T cells in Susac syndrome. TCRdb ran MiXCR on the immunoSEQ multiplex PCR reads and lists one entry per CDR3 protein. The table lists 160,000 or so distinct CDR3 sequences, around 96% of them singletons. The sample taken for sequencing was CD4+ T cells from PBMCs. The origin of the receptors is a human donor with Susac syndrome. Each CDR3 is given with its conserved first and last residue. The D gene is left open where the match is weak. Clone size, where shown, is once, few, many, or a class for clones that have expanded.

j_call clone_size v_call d_call cdr3_nt cdr3_aa
TRBJ2-5 NA TRBV5-1 NA TGCGCCAGCAGCTTGGACAGGGGAGGAGAGACCCAGTACTTC CASSLDRGGETQYF
TRBJ2-1 NA TRBV19 NA TGTGCCAGTAGTATGAGGGCTAATGAGCAGTTCTTC CASSMRANEQFF
TRBJ1-2 NA TRBV20-1 TRBD1 TGCAGTGCCACCCCTCCGGGACAGGGGATCTATGGCTACACCTTC CSATPPGQGIYGYTF
TRBJ1-2 NA TRBV11-2 NA TGTGCCAGCAGCTTAGAACCAGCTCTTAACTATGGCTACACCTTC CASSLEPALNYGYTF
TRBJ1-4 NA TRBV4-1 NA TGCGCCAGCAGCCAAGACGCCGTGGCCAGCGGGGTTGGGGGTGAAAAACTGTTTTTT CASSQDAVASGVGGEKLFF
TRBJ2-1 NA TRBV20-1 NA TGCAGTGCTAGTCCCCTAACTCGGGCCGGGGACAATGAGCAGTTCTTC CSASPLTRAGDNEQFF
TRBJ1-5 NA TRBV19 TRBD1 TGTGCCAGTAGTATGTGGTCCGGACAGGGGGCCGGCAATCAGCCCCAGCATTTT CASSMWSGQGAGNQPQHF
TRBJ2-3 NA TRBV12-3/TRBV12-4 NA TGTGCCAGCAGTTTACCCCGACTCCGGAACACGCAGTATTTT CASSLPRLRNTQYF
TRBJ2-1 NA TRBV29-1 NA TGCAGCGTTGAAGCGGGGCAGGGGCAGTTCTTC CSVEAGQGQFF
TRBJ2-1 NA TRBV27 TRBD2 TGTGCCAGCCGGACTAGTATCAATGAGCAGTTCTTC CASRTSINEQFF
TRBJ2-7 once TRBV4-2 NA TGTGCCAGCAGCCAAGGGGTGGGGCATCCATCCTACGAGCAGTACTTC CASSQGVGHPSYEQYF
TRBJ1-5 NA TRBV19 NA TGTGCCAGTAGTATAGGAGGAAGCAATCAGCCCCAGCATTTT CASSIGGSNQPQHF
TRBJ1-2 NA TRBV3-1 NA TGTGCCAGCAGCCAAGAAGGAGGGAACTATGGCTACACCTTC CASSQEGGNYGYTF
TRBJ1-6 once TRBV6-5 NA TGTGCCAGCAGTCACAGACACGGAAATTCACCCCTCCACTTT CASSHRHGNSPLHF
TRBJ2-7 NA TRBV11-2 NA TGTGCCAGCAGCTTAGATCTGGGACGGGGGGCGGTCTACGAGCAGTACTTC CASSLDLGRGAVYEQYF
TRBJ1-2 NA TRBV7-2 NA TGTGCCAGCAGCCAGGACGCCCGGGGCTACACCTTC CASSQDARGYTF
TRBJ1-6 NA TRBV18 NA TGTGCCAGCTCACCACCAGGGCATAATTCACCCCTCCACTTT CASSPPGHNSPLHF
TRBJ2-5 NA TRBV2 NA TGTGCCAGCAGCGCTCCAAGGGGGAACGTCGAGACCCAGTACTTC CASSAPRGNVETQYF
TRBJ1-2 NA TRBV29-1 NA TGCAGCGTTGACGCCGGGACTTCGCTTAACTATGGCTACACCTTC CSVDAGTSLNYGYTF
TRBJ2-6 NA TRBV7-3 TRBD1 TGTGCCAGCAGCCAAAGGGGACAGGGAATGGCTGGGGCCAACGTCCTGACTTTC CASSQRGQGMAGANVLTF
TRBJ1-3 NA TRBV4-1 NA TGCGCCAGCAGCCGAGAGGGGACCCGCTCTGGAAACACCATATATTTT CASSREGTRSGNTIYF
TRBJ1-5 NA TRBV19 TRBD1 TGTGCCAGTAGGCCATTGGGGGGACAGGGGCGCTCAAATCAGCCCCAGCATTTT CASRPLGGQGRSNQPQHF
TRBJ1-5 NA TRBV29-1 TRBD1 TGCAGCGCCCGGGGGGGAACAGGGGAAGGTCAGCCCCAGCATTTT CSARGGTGEGQPQHF
TRBJ1-1 NA TRBV20-1 TRBD1 TGCAGTGCTAGACAGGGGGCCGTCGAGAACACTGAAGCTTTCTTT CSARQGAVENTEAFF
TRBJ1-1 NA TRBV18 NA TGTGCCAGCTCACCTTCGGGGACAACGAACACTGAAGCTTTCTTT CASSPSGTTNTEAFF
TRBJ1-2 NA TRBV29-1 TRBD1 TGCAGCGTTTTGGGCTCAGGACAGGGATTAAATGGCTACACCTTC CSVLGSGQGLNGYTF
TRBJ2-1 NA TRBV14 NA TGTGCCAGCAGCCAACTACGAGGGGGGTCCTACAATGAGCAGTTCTTC CASSQLRGGSYNEQFF
TRBJ1-2 NA TRBV20-1 NA TGCAGTGCGGGACCGGGACCCTCTGACTATGGCTACACCTTC CSAGPGPSDYGYTF
TRBJ2-2 NA TRBV7-3 NA TGTGCCAGCAGCTTATCTAGGAACACCGGGGAGCTGTTTTTT CASSLSRNTGELFF
TRBJ2-3 NA TRBV4-3 NA TGCGCCAGCAGCCAAGAAACAGGGAGGGGGACAGATACGCAGTATTTT CASSQETGRGTDTQYF
TRBJ2-5 NA TRBV27 TRBD2 TGTGCCAGCAGTTCCCGGACTAGTCAACGGCCCCAGTACTTC CASSSRTSQRPQYF
TRBJ1-1 NA TRBV19 NA TGTGCCAGTAGCCCAGGACGGTGGTCCATCACTGAAGCTTTCTTT CASSPGRWSITEAFF
TRBJ1-3 NA TRBV20-1 NA TGCAGTGCGCCGGCGGCAAACACCATATATTTT CSAPAANTIYF
TRBJ2-1 NA TRBV7-3 TRBD1 TGTGCCAGCAGCCTGATATCAGGGGGCTTAGGTGAGCAGTTCTTC CASSLISGGLGEQFF
TRBJ1-5 NA TRBV14 TRBD1 TGTGCCAGCAGCCGAGAACAGGGGACGACCCAGCATTTT CASSREQGTTQHF
TRBJ1-5 NA TRBV6-5 TRBD1 TGTGCCAGCAGTTCGACAGGGCTGGGGGATCAGCCCCAGCATTTT CASSSTGLGDQPQHF
TRBJ2-7 NA TRBV7-8 NA TGTGCCAGGACACGGGGGCCGGATGAGCAGTACTTC CARTRGPDEQYF
TRBJ2-7 NA TRBV27 TRBD1 TGTGCCAGCAGTATGGACAGGGGGACCTCCTACGAGCAGTACTTC CASSMDRGTSYEQYF
TRBJ1-2 once TRBV4-3 TRBD1 TGCGCCAGCAGCCAAGAGTTAAACAGGGGGGACTATGGCTACACCTTC CASSQELNRGDYGYTF
TRBJ1-6 NA TRBV9 TRBD1 TGTGCCAGCAGCGTAGACGACAGGGTCAATTCACCCCTCCACTTT CASSVDDRVNSPLHF
TRBJ1-2 NA TRBV11-2 NA TGTGCCAGACGCACGAATGGGGGAACCGACTATGGCTACACCTTC CARRTNGGTDYGYTF
TRBJ1-1 NA TRBV6-5 NA TGTGCCAGCAGTTCCCCCGGGGGGCCGAACACTGAAGCTTTCTTT CASSSPGGPNTEAFF
TRBJ1-1 NA TRBV6-6 NA TGTGCCAGCAGGCCGGGACACGACACTGAAGCTTTCTTT CASRPGHDTEAFF
TRBJ2-2 NA TRBV29-1 NA TGCAGCGCCCGAAATGCAGGCAGAGTCCCCGGGGAGCTGTTTTTT CSARNAGRVPGELFF
TRBJ1-5 NA TRBV29-1 NA TGCAGCGTTGGGTCGGGAGGACAGCCCCAGCATTTT CSVGSGGQPQHF
TRBJ2-5 NA TRBV24-1 NA TGTGCCACCAGTGATCCCCAGGCAGCTGGACAAGAGACCCAGTACTTC CATSDPQAAGQETQYF
TRBJ2-7 NA TRBV4-1 NA TGCGCCAGCAGCCAACCTCAGGCCTACGAGCAGTACTTC CASSQPQAYEQYF
TRBJ1-1 NA TRBV12-3/TRBV12-4 NA TGTGCCAGCAGTTTCGGGGGAGTGCGGCCTGAAGCTTTCTTT CASSFGGVRPEAFF